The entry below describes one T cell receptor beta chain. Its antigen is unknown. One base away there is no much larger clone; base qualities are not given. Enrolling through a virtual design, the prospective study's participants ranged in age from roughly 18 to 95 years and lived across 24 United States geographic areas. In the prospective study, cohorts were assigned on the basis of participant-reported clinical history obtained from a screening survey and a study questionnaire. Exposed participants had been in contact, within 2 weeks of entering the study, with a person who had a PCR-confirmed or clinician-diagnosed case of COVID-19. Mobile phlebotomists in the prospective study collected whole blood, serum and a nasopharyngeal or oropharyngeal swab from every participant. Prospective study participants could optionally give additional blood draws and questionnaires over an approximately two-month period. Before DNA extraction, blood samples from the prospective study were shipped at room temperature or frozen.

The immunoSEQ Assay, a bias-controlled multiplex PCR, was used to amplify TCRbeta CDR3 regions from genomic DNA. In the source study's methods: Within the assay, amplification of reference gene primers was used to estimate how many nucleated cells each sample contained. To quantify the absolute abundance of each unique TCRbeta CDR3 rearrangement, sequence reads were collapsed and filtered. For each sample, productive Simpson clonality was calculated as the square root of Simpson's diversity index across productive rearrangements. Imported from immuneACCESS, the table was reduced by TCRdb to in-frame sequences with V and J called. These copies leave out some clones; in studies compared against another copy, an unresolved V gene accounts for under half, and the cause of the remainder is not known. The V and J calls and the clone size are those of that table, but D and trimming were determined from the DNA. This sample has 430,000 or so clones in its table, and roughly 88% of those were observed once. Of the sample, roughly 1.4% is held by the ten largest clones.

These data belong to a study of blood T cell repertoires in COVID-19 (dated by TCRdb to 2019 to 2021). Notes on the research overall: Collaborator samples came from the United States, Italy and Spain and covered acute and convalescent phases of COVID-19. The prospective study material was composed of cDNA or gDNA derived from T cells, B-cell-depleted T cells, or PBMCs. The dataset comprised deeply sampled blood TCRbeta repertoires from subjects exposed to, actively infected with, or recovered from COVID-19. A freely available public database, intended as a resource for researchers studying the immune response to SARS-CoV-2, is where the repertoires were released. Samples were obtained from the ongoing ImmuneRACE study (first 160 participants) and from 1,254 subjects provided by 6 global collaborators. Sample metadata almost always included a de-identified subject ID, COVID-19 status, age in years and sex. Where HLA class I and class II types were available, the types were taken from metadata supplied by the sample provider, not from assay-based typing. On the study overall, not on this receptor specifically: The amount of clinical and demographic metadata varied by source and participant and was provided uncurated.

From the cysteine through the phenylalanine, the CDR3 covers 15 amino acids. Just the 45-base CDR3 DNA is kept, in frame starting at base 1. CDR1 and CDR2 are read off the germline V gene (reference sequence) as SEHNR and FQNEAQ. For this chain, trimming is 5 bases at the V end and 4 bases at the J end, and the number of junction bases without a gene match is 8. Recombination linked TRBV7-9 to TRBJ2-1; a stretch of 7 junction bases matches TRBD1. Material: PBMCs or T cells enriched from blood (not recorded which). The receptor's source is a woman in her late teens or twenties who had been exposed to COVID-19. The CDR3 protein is CASSPPGQEYNEQFF. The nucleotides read TGTGCCAGCAGCCCCCCCGGACAGGAGTACAATGAGCAGTTCTTC.